These T cell receptor beta chains were read from a single sample in a study of Graves' ophthalmopathy and Graves' hyperthyroidism. TCRdb itself ran the multiplex PCR reads through MiXCR, one entry per CDR3 protein. The repertoire holds over 450,000 distinct CDR3 sequences, with roughly an eighth as singletons. Sequenced sample: blood. The receptor source for this set is a woman in her twenties or thirties with Graves' ophthalmopathy. Each CDR3 is given with its conserved first and last residue. Fields, in order: clone size, J gene, D gene, V gene, CDR3 protein, CDR3 DNA. D genes are given only for firm matches. Where a row states a size, it is once, few, many or the class of an expanded clone; other rows omit it.

>many|TRBJ1-5|NA|TRBV11-2
CASSSGTTPSGIMTQHF
TGTGCCAGCAGCTCCGGGACGACGCCTTCGGGAATCATGACCCAGCATTTT
>many|TRBJ2-7|NA|TRBV6-1
CASSISQVSSYEQYF
TGTGCCAGCAGTATCTCCCAGGTGAGCTCCTACGAGCAGTACTTC
>many|TRBJ2-5|NA|TRBV2
CASKGRETQYF
TGTGCCAGCAAAGGGCGGGAGACCCAGTACTTC
>NA|TRBJ1-1|NA|TRBV6-1
CASRRFGGWTQVTEAFF
TGTGCCAGCAGACGCTTCGGGGGATGGACGCAGGTTACTGAAGCTTTCTTT
>many|TRBJ1-3|NA|TRBV6-5
CASSLVNSGNTIYF
TGTGCCAGCAGTTTGGTGAACTCTGGAAACACCATATATTTT
>many|TRBJ2-2|NA|TRBV6-1
CASRRGNTGELFF
TGTGCCAGTCGCAGGGGTAATACCGGGGAGCTGTTTTTT
>many|TRBJ1-1|NA|TRBV7-3
CASSSTGGTGDAFF
TGTGCCAGCAGCAGCACGGGAGGGACCGGCGATGCTTTCTTT
>many|TRBJ2-2|TRBD2|TRBV10-3
CAIKLAGANTGELFF
TGTGCCATTAAACTAGCGGGGGCGAACACCGGGGAGCTGTTTTTT
>NA|TRBJ2-7|NA|TRBV7-8
CASSLESGLSSYEQYF
TGTGCCAGCAGCTTAGAGTCAGGCTTAAGCTCCTACGAGCAGTACTTC
>many|TRBJ1-2|NA|TRBV27
CASSLPGGNYGYTF
TGTGCCAGCAGTTTACCGGGGGGGAACTATGGCTACACCTTC
>few|TRBJ2-2|NA|TRBV19
CASSIPATGELFF
TGTGCCAGTAGTATCCCAGCCACCGGGGAGCTGTTTTTT
>few|TRBJ1-1|NA|TRBV30
CAYRGGGPGTEAFF
TGTGCCTACAGAGGCGGGGGACCTGGCACTGAAGCTTTCTTT
>many|TRBJ2-5|NA|TRBV5-6
CASSSDSKGHVPPYF
TGTGCCAGCAGCTCGGATTCCAAGGGACATGTCCCCCCATACTTC
>NA|TRBJ1-2|NA|TRBV30
CAWKGPGGYGYTF
TGTGCCTGGAAGGGCCCCGGAGGCTATGGCTACACCTTC
>many|TRBJ2-7|TRBD2|TRBV12-3/TRBV12-4
CASSLLAASYEQYF
TGTGCCAGCAGTTTGCTAGCGGCCTCCTACGAGCAGTACTTC
>many|TRBJ1-5|NA|TRBV4-1
CASSQRGGNQPQHF
TGCGCCAGCAGCCAACGAGGGGGAAACCAGCCCCAGCATTTT
>NA|TRBJ2-7|TRBD2|TRBV5-1
CASSLVGSISGMRSYEQYF
TGCGCCAGCAGCTTGGTTGGCAGCATTAGCGGGATGAGGTCCTACGAGCAGTACTTC
>many|TRBJ1-5|NA|TRBV19
CASSMGWNQPQHF
TGTGCCAGTAGTATGGGGTGGAATCAGCCCCAGCATTTT
>many|TRBJ2-7|TRBD1|TRBV27
CASSLLDRVHEQYF
TGTGCCAGCAGTTTATTAGACAGGGTCCACGAGCAGTACTTC
>NA|TRBJ1-1|NA|TRBV10-3
CAISESGVFEAFF
TGTGCCATCAGTGAGTCAGGGGTTTTCGAAGCTTTCTTT
>many|TRBJ1-1|NA|TRBV29-1
CSVEDLQGNTEAFF
TGCAGCGTTGAAGATCTGCAGGGGAACACTGAAGCTTTCTTT